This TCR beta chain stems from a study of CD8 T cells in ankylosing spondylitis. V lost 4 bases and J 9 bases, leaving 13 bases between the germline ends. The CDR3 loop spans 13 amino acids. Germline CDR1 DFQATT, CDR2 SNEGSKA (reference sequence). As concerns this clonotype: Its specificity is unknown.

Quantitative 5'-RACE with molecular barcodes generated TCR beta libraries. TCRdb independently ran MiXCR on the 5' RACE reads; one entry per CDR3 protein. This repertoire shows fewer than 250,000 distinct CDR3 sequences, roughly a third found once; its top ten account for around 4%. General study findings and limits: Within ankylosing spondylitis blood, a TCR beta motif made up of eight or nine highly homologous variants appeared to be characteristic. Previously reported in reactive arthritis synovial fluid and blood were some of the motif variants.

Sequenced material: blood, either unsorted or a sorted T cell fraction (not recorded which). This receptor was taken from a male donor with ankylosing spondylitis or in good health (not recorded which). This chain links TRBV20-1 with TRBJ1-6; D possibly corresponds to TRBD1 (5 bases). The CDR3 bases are TGCAGTGCTACTCAGGGTCCCACTTCACCCCTCCACTTT. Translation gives CSATQGPTSPLHF.